This T cell receptor beta chain was captured in a study of identical twins. TCRdb redid the calling of the 5' RACE reads with MiXCR, one entry per CDR3 protein. The table lists some 690,000 distinct CDR3 sequences, approximately 21% of them singletons. The CDR3 totals 15 residues. V lost 5 bases, J lost 3 bases, and 6 bases stayed unmatched. This clonotype has more than one count but fewer than ten. The same sample was also studied in work on T cells expressing NK-cell markers.

This clonotype originated in a woman aged 18-35 years in good health. The V call is TRBV12-3 or TRBV12-4, the J call TRBJ2-7, with TRBD2 matching over 11 bases. The sequenced material came from PBMCs. The CDR3 loop reads CASSTSGTSGYEQYF. CDR3 nucleotide sequence: TGTGCCAGCAGTACCTCTGGGACTAGCGGCTACGAGCAGTACTTC.